The TCR beta chain under discussion was sequenced for a study of beta chain features in type 1 diabetes. Study observations and caveats: Among all four CD4+ subsets, Type 1 diabetes patients had TCRB CDR3s that were moderately but significantly shorter.

Expressed TCRB transcripts got sequenced, as all isolated RNA was reverse transcribed. Clones were read by immunoSEQ multiplex PCR, and TCRdb kept only the in-frame ones, dropping some. The table has some 150,000 clones, 10% seen once. This clone has ten or more counts. Its antigen remains unknown. Sorting with CD45RO/CCR7/CD25/CD127/CD95/CD27 yielded naive, central memory, regulatory and stem-like memory CD4+ cells. Purities in excess of 95% were seen in all sorted populations. V lost 6 bases to trimming and J lost 5 bases; unmatched junction nucleotides: 13. CDR3 length: 15 amino acids. CDR1 is SGHDN and CDR2 is FVKESK in the germline V gene.

This clonotype was obtained from a man younger than 35 in good health. The specimen was naive CD4+ T cells from blood. V usage is TRBV14 and J usage is TRBJ2-7, with 7 nucleotides matching TRBD1. CDR3 coding DNA: TGTGCCAGCAGTTACCGGGACAGCACGTTCCACGAGCAGTACTTC. Translating gives CASSYRDSTFHEQYF.